These 21 T cell receptor beta chains were sequenced from one sample in a study of regulatory T cells in long-lasting Graves disease. Building of the TCR beta libraries involved iRepertoire HTBI primers and Arm-PCR of CDR3 regions. MiXCR, applied by TCRdb to the multiplex PCR reads, yields one record per CDR3 protein. The sample yields 550,000 to 600,000 distinct CDR3 sequences, 16% seen once. Time point: newly diagnosed GD, antithyroid drugs for less than 3 months. The authors made the TCR library using RNA they extracted from PBMCs. The same data also went into a second study, on T cells in Graves' hyperthyroidism and ophthalmopathy.

The sample in question was peripheral blood mononuclear cells (PBMCs), obtained at new diagnosis, from a patient treated with antithyroid drugs. These receptors were collected from a man younger than 30 with Graves disease.

This clonotype was recorded at least ten times. The chain recombines TRBV5-4 with TRBJ2-5, with TRBD2 identical over 9 bases. The CDR3 spans 14 residues. Trimming took 0 bases from V and 5 from J; bases not matched to a gene: 2. From germline, CDR1 is SGHNT and CDR2 YYREEE (reference sequence). CDR3 nucleotide sequence: TGTGCCAGCAGCTTGGGGACTAGCGTGGAGACCCAGTACTTC. The encoded protein is CASSLGTSVETQYF.

This sequence joins TRBV2 and TRBJ2-7, with D possibly matching TRBD1 (6 bases). Germline values: CDR1 SNHLY, CDR2 FYNNEI. The CDR3 is made up of 13 amino acids. The V end lost 8 bases, the J end lost 3 bases, and 14 bases lay between the germline ends. CDR3 nucleotides: TGTGCCAGCCGGGACACAAACCACTACGAGCAGTACTTC. It yields the protein CASRDTNHYEQYF.

The table lists this clonotype with many counts. The chain employs TRBV27 and TRBJ1-1, with 9 bases lining up with TRBD1. The CDR3 is 13 amino acids. The germline V gene has CDR1 MNHEY and CDR2 SMNVEV (reference sequence). The J segment lost 6 bases and the V segment lost 6 bases, leaving 5 bases of the junction unmatched. CDR3 nucleotides: TGTGCCAGCAGAATACAGGGGGCTGCTGAAGCTTTCTTT. This gives the protein CASRIQGAAEAFF.

This clonotype was detected ten times or more. The V and J genes are TRBV5-1 and TRBJ2-7; TRBD2 matches at 9 bases. Trimming at V came to 5 bases and at J to 6 bases, leaving 6 bases not matched to a gene. Germline CDR1 SGHRS, CDR2 YFSETQ. This CDR3 has 13 residues. CDR3 amino acids: CASRAAGGPEQYF. In DNA, the CDR3 is TGCGCCAGCAGGGCGGCGGGAGGGCCCGAGCAGTACTTC.

This clonotype appeared a few times. The chain is built from TRBV20-1 and TRBJ1-6, with TRBD1 matching over 7 bases. With V trimmed by 8 bases and J by 8 bases, 12 bases remained unmatched. The CDR3 is 14 residues long. Per the germline V gene, CDR1 is DFQATT and CDR2 is SNEGSKA (reference sequence). The CDR3 spells CSFHGEGADSPLHF. The CDR3 DNA reads TGCAGTTTCCATGGGGAGGGGGCGGATTCACCCCTCCACTTT.

The rearrangement joins TRBV5-4 to TRBJ2-5, with 7 positions matching TRBD2. V shed 4 bases and J 5 bases; nucleotides not matched to a gene: 11. The CDR3 has 15 residues. CDR1 SGHNT and CDR2 YYREEE come from the germline V gene (reference sequence). Here the CDR3 reads CASSTSSGSGETQYF. CDR3 in DNA: TGTGCCAGCAGCACGAGTAGCGGGTCGGGCGAGACCCAGTACTTC.

There are many counts of this clonotype. The chain recombines TRBV11-2 with TRBJ2-7; 16 nucleotides match TRBD2. The CDR3 is 17 residues long. V shed 5 bases, J shed 4 bases, and the junction held 8 bases outside the gene matches. Germline CDR1 reads SGHAT; CDR2 reads FQNNGV. For the CDR3, the DNA is TGTGCCAGCAGCCAAGGGACTAGCGGGAGGGCCGTGTACGAGCAGTACTTC. Translated: CASSQGTSGRAVYEQYF.

This chain links TRBV10-3 with TRBJ2-3; 13 bases agree with TRBD2. The germline CDR1 and CDR2 sequences are ENHRY and SYGVKD. This CDR3 contains 18 residues. Trimming removed 2 bases from V and 0 bases from J; junction bases left unmatched: 5. CDR3 region: CAISEIRLAGGSTDTQYF. The CDR3, as DNA: TGTGCCATCAGTGAGATTAGACTAGCGGGAGGAAGCACAGATACGCAGTATTTT.

The rearrangement links TRBV7-6 to TRBJ2-5; 8 bases are shared with TRBD2. Unmatched junction bases numbered 7, after V lost 5 bases and J lost 5 bases. There are 14 residues in the CDR3. Germline CDR1 reads SGHVS; CDR2 reads FNYEAQ. CDR3 nucleotide sequence: TGTGCCAGCAGCCGGCGCGGGGGGCTGGAGACCCAGTACTTC. The encoded protein is CASSRRGGLETQYF.

This clonotype was seen more than once but under ten times. CDR3 region: CASSSQGHEKLFF. The CDR3 nucleotides are TGTGCCAGCTCCTCGCAGGGGCATGAAAAACTGTTTTTT. The chain recombines TRBV27 with TRBJ1-4; possible D gene TRBD1, 6 bases. The CDR3 contains 13 residues. V was shortened by 8 bases and J by 6 bases, with 13 bases between the two germline ends. In germline, CDR1 is MNHEY, CDR2 SMNVEV (reference sequence).

Concerning this clonotype: This clone may be a read error of a much larger clone one base away. The rearrangement joins TRBV20-1 to TRBJ2-7, with D maybe TRBD2 (7 bases). With 5 bases removed from V and 10 bases from J, the gap between germline ends came to 27 bases. CDR3 length equals 15 residues. The germline CDR1 and CDR2 sequences are DFQATT and SNEGSKA (reference sequence). The CDR3 DNA reads as TGCAGTGCTGGGGTAGGGGGAGGGCCCGCCGGGGTACAGTACTTC. Protein sequence: CSAGVGGGPAGVQYF.

This clonotype has only a few counts. The rearrangement links TRBV19 to TRBJ1-4; D perhaps matches TRBD1 (5 bases). The CDR3 is made up of 15 amino acids. Trimming pared 11 bases from V and 0 bases from J, leaving 16 bases between. Per germline, CDR1 LNHDA and CDR2 SQIVND (reference sequence). The CDR3 region has the DNA TGTGCCTGGCCGGGGGAGGGCGCAACTAATGAAAAACTGTTTTTT. Protein product: CAWPGEGATNEKLFF. Full variable domain (remainder filled in from reference TRBV19 and TRBJ1-4): DGGITQSPKYLFRKEGQNVTLSCEQNLNHDAMYWYRQDPGQGLRLIYYSQIVNDFQKGDIAEGYSVSREKKESFPLTVTSAQKNPTAFYLCAWPGEGATNEKLFFGSGTQLSVL.

This clonotype was detected ten times or more. The chain employs TRBV5-1 and TRBJ2-7; D perhaps matches TRBD2 (6 bases). Germline CDR1 SGHRS, CDR2 YFSETQ. This CDR3 has 12 amino acids. V was shortened by 4 bases and J by 6 bases, with 11 bases between the two germline ends. The CDR3 DNA reads TGCGCCAGCAGCAAAGGGACTGGCGAGCAGTACTTC. Translated: CASSKGTGEQYF.

This clonotype occurred a few times. The chain uses TRBV20-1 and TRBJ2-1; 7 bases map to TRBD2. The CDR3 length is 16 residues. V gave up 0 bases and J gave up 6 bases; unmatched junction bases: 11. Per germline, CDR1 DFQATT and CDR2 SNEGSKA (reference sequence). The CDR3 DNA reads as TGCAGTGCTAGAGATGGGGCGGGAGAGTCGGGCAATGAGCAGTTCTTC. It translates to CSARDGAGESGNEQFF.

This clonotype was found many times. The junction departs from the called germline gene at one end, perhaps through a read error. V gene TRBV11-2 combines with J gene TRBJ1-5, with unresolved D. The CDR3 sequence is 13 residues long. Germline CDR1 and CDR2: SGHAT and FQNNGV. The CDR3 loop reads CASSLEARQPQHF. CDR3 coding DNA: TGTGCCAGCAGCCTAGAGGCCCGTCAGCCCCAGCATTTT.

This clonotype was recorded many times. The rearrangement links TRBV3-1 to TRBJ2-7, with D perhaps TRBD1 or TRBD2 (5 bases each). Trimming took off 1 base at V and 4 bases at J, with 11 bases between the two ends. The CDR3 spans 14 residues. Looked up from germline, CDR1 is LGHDT and CDR2 is YNNKEL (reference sequence). The CDR3, as DNA: TGTGCCAGCAGCCAAGGGGACGGCATATACGAGCAGTACTTC. Translation gives CASSQGDGIYEQYF.

This clonotype has more than one count but fewer than ten. The chain recombines TRBV6-1 with TRBJ2-2; the match to TRBD2 covers 12 bases. Unmatched junction bases numbered 8, after V lost 6 bases and J lost 0 bases. This CDR3 contains 18 residues. Germline loops: CDR1 MNHNS, CDR2 SASEGT. CDR3 DNA sequence: TGTGCCAGCAGACTCAGAAGGACTAGCGGGACGAACACCGGGGAGCTGTTTTTT. It encodes CASRLRRTSGTNTGELFF.

The rearrangement uses TRBV20-1 and TRBJ1-1; unclear D gene. The CDR3 runs 15 residues. Trimming cost V 6 bases and J 6 bases, with 23 bases left between them. Germline V gene sequence: CDR1 DFQATT, CDR2 SNEGSKA (reference sequence). The CDR3, as DNA: TGCAGTGCGGAATACAGCACGCGACGTCAACCTGAAGCTTTCTTT. Translated, it gives CSAEYSTRRQPEAFF.

Many counts were recorded for this clonotype. The rearrangement links TRBV3-1 to TRBJ2-7; TRBD2 agrees at 9 bases. CDR1 and CDR2 from the germline V gene are LGHDT and YNNKEL (reference sequence). The junction had 6 bases not matched to a gene; V was cut back by 4 bases and J by 5 bases. The CDR3 contains 14 residues. The CDR3 sequence: CASSRAGGRDEQYF. For the CDR3, the DNA is TGTGCCAGCAGCCGAGCCGGCGGGAGGGACGAGCAGTACTTC.

The rearrangement joins TRBV7-3 to TRBJ1-1; 8 nucleotides match TRBD1. The V and J ends lost 5 bases and 4 bases, in that order; junction bases with no gene match: 9. Germline V lookup: CDR1 SGHTA, CDR2 FQGTGA. The CDR3 contains 15 residues. CDR3 sequence reads: CASSAQGARGTEAFF. The CDR3 nucleotides read TGTGCCAGCAGCGCCCAGGGGGCGCGGGGCACTGAAGCTTTCTTT. Full variable domain (outside the CDR3, taken from reference TRBV7-3 and TRBJ1-1): GAGVSQTPSNKVTEKGKYVELRCDPISGHTALYWYRQSLGQGPEFLIYFQGTGAADDSGLPNDRFFAVRPEGSVSTLKIQRTERGDSAVYLCASSAQGARGTEAFFGQGTRLTVV.

This clonotype was observed at least ten times. This chain links TRBV14 with TRBJ1-1; D remains unclear. The CDR3 is 14 amino acids. Germline V gene sequence: CDR1 SGHDN, CDR2 FVKESK. Trimming removed 2 bases from V and 2 bases from J, with 9 bases in between. The DNA of the CDR3 is TGTGCCAGCAGCCAATGGCTGAGTAACACTGAAGCTTTCTTT. This translates into CASSQWLSNTEAFF.